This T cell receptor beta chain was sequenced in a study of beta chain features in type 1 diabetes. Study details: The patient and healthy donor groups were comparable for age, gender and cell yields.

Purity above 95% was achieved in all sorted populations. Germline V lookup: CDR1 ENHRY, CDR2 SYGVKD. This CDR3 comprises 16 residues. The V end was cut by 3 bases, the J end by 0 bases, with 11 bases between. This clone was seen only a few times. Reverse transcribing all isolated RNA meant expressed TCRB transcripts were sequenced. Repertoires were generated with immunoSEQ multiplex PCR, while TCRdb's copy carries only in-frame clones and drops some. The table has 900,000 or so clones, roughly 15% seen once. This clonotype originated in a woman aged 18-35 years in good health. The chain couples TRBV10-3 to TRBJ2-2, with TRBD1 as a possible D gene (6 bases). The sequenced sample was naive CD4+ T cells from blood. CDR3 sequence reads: CAISETGISNTGELFF. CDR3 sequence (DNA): TGTGCCATCAGTGAAACAGGGATTTCGAACACCGGGGAGCTGTTTTTT.